These 9 T cell receptor beta chains came from one sample sequenced in a study of Graves' ophthalmopathy and Graves' hyperthyroidism. Amplified TCR beta CDR3 regions were obtained using RNA transcripts as template. RT-PCR was first run with HTBI primers, then multiplex PCR in a second round. Using its own MiXCR run on the multiplex PCR reads, TCRdb lists one record per CDR3 protein. The sample includes more than 550,000 distinct CDR3 sequences, just over 40% of them seen just once. The sample taken for sequencing was peripheral blood. All receptors derive from an adult man with Graves' ophthalmopathy.

The chain joins TRBV9 to TRBJ2-5, with 7 bases matching TRBD1. The CDR3 spans 15 residues. The germline V gene has CDR1 SGDLS and CDR2 YYNGEE. Unmatched junction bases numbered 4, after V lost 0 bases and J lost 2 bases. DNA for the CDR3: TGTGCCAGCAGCGTAGGGGGACAGATACAAGAGACCCAGTACTTC. Translated, it gives CASSVGGQIQETQYF.

This clonotype was seen many times. The chain carries TRBV7-3 and TRBJ1-1; 8 positions agree with TRBD1. With 5 bases clipped from V and 4 bases from J, the junction kept 6 bases outside the gene matches. Germline V gene sequence: CDR1 SGHTA, CDR2 FQGTGA. This CDR3 region has 14 residues. CDR3 coding DNA: TGTGCCAGCAGCCAAGACAGGGGATCCACTGAAGCTTTCTTT. Translation: CASSQDRGSTEAFF.

The gene calls are TRBV2 and TRBJ2-6, with D unclear. There are 13 residues in the CDR3. Trimming shortened V by 8 bases and J by 7 bases, and 12 bases separated the two germline ends. Germline V gives CDR1 SNHLY, CDR2 FYNNEI. CDR3 DNA sequence: TGTGCCAGCGGAGCCGACGGAGCCAACGTCCTGACTTTC. This sequence encodes CASGADGANVLTF.

This clonotype has only one observation. A much larger clone differs by one base, so this may be a read error. The chain links TRBV5-1 to TRBJ2-7, with D perhaps matching TRBD1 (6 bases). This CDR3 comprises 14 residues. CDR1 is SGHRS and CDR2 is YFSETQ in the germline V gene. The CDR3 loop is CASSLGTDSYEQCF. The DNA for the CDR3 is TGCGCCAGCAGCTTGGGGACAGATTCCTACGAGCAGTGCTTC.

With regard to this clonotype: This clone may be a read error of a much larger clone one base away. The chain carries TRBV19 and TRBJ1-1; D remains ambiguous. The CDR3 runs to 11 residues. From germline, CDR1 is LNHDA and CDR2 SQIVND (reference sequence). Deletions cut 5 bases from V and 7 bases from J, with 8 bases between. The CDR3 nucleotides read TGTGCCAGTAGTGTGTCAGTTGAAGCTTTCTTT. This sequence encodes CASSVSVEAFF.

This clonotype was detected ten times or more. V and J are TRBV11-2 and TRBJ2-7; D might be TRBD2 (7 bases). Germline lookup yields CDR1 SGHAT and CDR2 FQNNGV. V was trimmed by 5 bases and J by 5 bases, leaving 10 bases between them. The CDR3 totals 12 residues. The CDR3 DNA reads TGTGCCAGCAGCCGGGGGGCTGACGAGCAGTACTTC. It codes for CASSRGADEQYF.

The sample holds many counts of this clonotype. The chain couples TRBV5-1 to TRBJ2-7; tentatively, D is TRBD1 (6 bases). CDR3 size: 13 residues. Germline V gene sequence: CDR1 SGHRS, CDR2 YFSETQ. Trimming took off 2 bases at V and 3 bases at J, with 9 bases between the two ends. The CDR3 region has the DNA TGCGCCAGCAGCTTCGGACAGCTCTACGAGCAGTACTTC. It specifies CASSFGQLYEQYF.

Ten or more counts support this clonotype. The chain combines TRBV11-2 with TRBJ2-7; either TRBD1 or TRBD2 may supply D (7 bases each). Looked up from germline, CDR1 is SGHAT and CDR2 is FQNNGV. V was cut by 6 bases and J by 4 bases, with 19 bases left in between. The CDR3 has 15 residues. The CDR3 DNA reads as TGTGCCAGCAGTGAGGGGGCGGGAGTGGCGTACGAGCAGTACTTC. This codes for CASSEGAGVAYEQYF. Full variable domain (outside the CDR3, taken from reference TRBV11-2 and TRBJ2-7): EAGVAQSPRYKIIEKRQSVAFWCNPISGHATLYWYQQILGQGPKLLIQFQNNGVVDDSQLPKDRFSAERLKGVDSTLKIQPAKLEDSAVYLCASSEGAGVAYEQYFGPGTRLTVT.

The chain couples TRBV7-2 to TRBJ1-3; no reliable D call. The germline V gene has CDR1 SGHTA and CDR2 FQGNSA. V shed 0 bases and J shed 3 bases, with 18 bases lying between them. The CDR3 is made up of 18 amino acids. CDR3 region: CASSLAVGDNRGGNTIYF. The CDR3 DNA reads as TGTGCCAGCAGCTTAGCTGTTGGCGATAATCGAGGTGGAAACACCATATATTTT.